What follows is one T cell receptor (beta chain) and its context. In the authors' methods: Amplification of reference gene primers was used by the study to estimate nucleated cell counts. Assay: immunoSEQ multiplex PCR; the TCRdb copy retains only in-frame clones and omits some. V and J calls and clone size follow that table, whereas D and trimming were derived from the DNA. Here the sample spans about 100,000 clones, 75% to 85% being singletons. CDR3 length equals 14 residues. Trimming removed 3 bases from V and 4 bases from J, with 13 bases in between. Per the germline V gene, CDR1 is SGHNT and CDR2 is YYREEE (reference sequence). The sample comes from a study of blood T cell repertoires in COVID-19. Whole-study context: Samples of COVID-19 (acute and convalescent) were obtained from the United States, Italy and Spain. The analysed material was cDNA or gDNA that came from T cells, B-cell-depleted T cells, or PBMCs.

Material for sequencing was peripheral blood. The chain recombines TRBV5-4 with TRBJ1-1, with D possibly TRBD1 on 6 matching bases. The receptor was derived from a human donor in a cohort sampled during active COVID-19. The CDR3 sequence: CASSSQGFGTEAFF. The CDR3 nucleotides read TGTGCCAGCAGCTCACAGGGTTTCGGCACTGAAGCTTTCTTT.